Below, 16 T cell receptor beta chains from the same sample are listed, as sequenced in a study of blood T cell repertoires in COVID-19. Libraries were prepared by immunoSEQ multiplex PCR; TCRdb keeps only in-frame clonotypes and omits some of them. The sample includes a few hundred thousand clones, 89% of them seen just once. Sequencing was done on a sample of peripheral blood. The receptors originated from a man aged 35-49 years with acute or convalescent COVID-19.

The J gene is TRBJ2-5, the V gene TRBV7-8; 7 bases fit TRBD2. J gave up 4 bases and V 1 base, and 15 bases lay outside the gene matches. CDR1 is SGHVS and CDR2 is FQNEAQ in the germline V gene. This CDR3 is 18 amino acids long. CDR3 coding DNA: TGTGCCAGCAGCTTAGTATCCGTCAGCGGGACGAGGTTAGAGACCCAGTACTTC. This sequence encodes CASSLVSVSGTRLETQYF.

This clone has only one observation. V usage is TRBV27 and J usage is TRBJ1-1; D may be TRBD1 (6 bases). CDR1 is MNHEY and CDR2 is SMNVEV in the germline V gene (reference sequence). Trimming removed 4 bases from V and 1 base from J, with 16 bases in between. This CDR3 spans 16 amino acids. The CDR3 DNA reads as TGTGCCAGCAGTTCCCAACCGGACAGATCGAACACTGAAGCTTTCTTT. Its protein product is CASSSQPDRSNTEAFF.

CDR3 sequence (DNA): TGCGCCACTAGTCTAGCTAAAGGGACCGGGGAGCTGTTTTTT. Translation: CATSLAKGTGELFF. This chain joins TRBV5-1 and TRBJ2-2; D is possibly TRBD2 (5 bases). CDR3 size: 14 residues. V gave up 9 bases and J gave up 5 bases, with 17 bases separating them. Germline CDR1 reads SGHRS; CDR2 reads YFSETQ.

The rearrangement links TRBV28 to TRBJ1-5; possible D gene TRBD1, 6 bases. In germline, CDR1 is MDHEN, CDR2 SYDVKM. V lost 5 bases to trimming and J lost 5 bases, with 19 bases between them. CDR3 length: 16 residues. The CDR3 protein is CASSPWEAGADQPQHF. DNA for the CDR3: TGTGCCAGCAGTCCCTGGGAGGCGGGGGCTGATCAGCCCCAGCATTTT.

The CDR3 sequence is CASSISGQISYEQYF. The CDR3 DNA reads TGTGCCAGTAGTATTTCGGGACAGATATCCTACGAGCAGTACTTC. This chain joins TRBV19 and TRBJ2-7; 7 bases line up with TRBD1. Germline V gene data show CDR1 as LNHDA and CDR2 as SQIVND (reference sequence). V trimming: 3 bases; J trimming: 1 base; junction bases outside the gene matches: 6. The CDR3 covers 15 residues.

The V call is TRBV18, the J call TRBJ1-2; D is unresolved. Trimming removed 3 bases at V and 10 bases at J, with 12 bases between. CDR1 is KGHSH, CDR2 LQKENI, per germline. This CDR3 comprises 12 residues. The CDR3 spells CASSPETGPYTF. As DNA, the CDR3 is TGTGCCAGCTCACCGGAGACGGGTCCCTACACCTTC.

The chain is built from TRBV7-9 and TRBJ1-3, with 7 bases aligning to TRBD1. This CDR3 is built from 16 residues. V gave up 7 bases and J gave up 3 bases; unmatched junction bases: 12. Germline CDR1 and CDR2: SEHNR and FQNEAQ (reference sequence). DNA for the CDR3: TGTGCCAGCACCGGGTCCTTAGGGGGCTTTGGAAACACCATATATTTT. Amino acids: CASTGSLGGFGNTIYF.

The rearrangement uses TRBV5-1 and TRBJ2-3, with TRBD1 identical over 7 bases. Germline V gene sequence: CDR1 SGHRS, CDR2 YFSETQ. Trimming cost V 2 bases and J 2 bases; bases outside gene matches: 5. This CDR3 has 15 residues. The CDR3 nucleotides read TGCGCCAGCAGCTTACAGGGGTCGATCACAGATACGCAGTATTTT. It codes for CASSLQGSITDTQYF.

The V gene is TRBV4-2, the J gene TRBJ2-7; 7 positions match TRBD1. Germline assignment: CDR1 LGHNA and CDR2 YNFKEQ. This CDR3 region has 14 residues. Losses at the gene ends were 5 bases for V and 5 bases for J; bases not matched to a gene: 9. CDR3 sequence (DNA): TGTGCCAGCAGCTCAAAACAGGGGTTCGACGAGCAGTACTTC. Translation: CASSSKQGFDEQYF.

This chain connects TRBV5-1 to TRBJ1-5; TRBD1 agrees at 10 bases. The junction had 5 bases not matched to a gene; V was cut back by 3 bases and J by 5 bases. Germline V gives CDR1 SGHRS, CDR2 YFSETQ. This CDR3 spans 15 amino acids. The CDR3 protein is CASSWGTGAHQPQHF. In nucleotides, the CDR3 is TGCGCCAGCAGCTGGGGGACAGGGGCCCATCAGCCCCAGCATTTT.

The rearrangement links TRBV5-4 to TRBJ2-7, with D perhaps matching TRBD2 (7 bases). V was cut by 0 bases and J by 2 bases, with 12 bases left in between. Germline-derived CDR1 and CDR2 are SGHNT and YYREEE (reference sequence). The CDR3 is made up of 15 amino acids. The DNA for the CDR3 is TGTGCCAGCAGCTTGGAAGGGGGGGTAGCCTACGAGCAGTACTTC. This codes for CASSLEGGVAYEQYF.

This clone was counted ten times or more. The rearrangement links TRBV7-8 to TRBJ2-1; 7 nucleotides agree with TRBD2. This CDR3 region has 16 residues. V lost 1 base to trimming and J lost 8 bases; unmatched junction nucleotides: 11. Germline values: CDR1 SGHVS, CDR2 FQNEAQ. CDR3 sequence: CASSLVRRELSHEQFF. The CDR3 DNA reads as TGTGCCAGCAGCTTAGTCCGGCGGGAGCTGTCTCATGAGCAGTTCTTC.

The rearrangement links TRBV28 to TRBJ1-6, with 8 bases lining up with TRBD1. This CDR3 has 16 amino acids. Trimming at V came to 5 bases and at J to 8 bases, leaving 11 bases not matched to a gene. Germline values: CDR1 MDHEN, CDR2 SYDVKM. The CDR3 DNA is TGTGCCAGCAGTCCTCCAACCGGCAGGGGGCATTCACCCCTCCACTTT. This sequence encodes CASSPPTGRGHSPLHF.

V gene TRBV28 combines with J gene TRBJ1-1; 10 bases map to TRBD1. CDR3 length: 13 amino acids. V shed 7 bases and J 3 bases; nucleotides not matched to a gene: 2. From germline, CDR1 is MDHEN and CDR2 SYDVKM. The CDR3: CASTGTGDTEAFF. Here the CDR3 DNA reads TGTGCCAGCACCGGGACAGGGGACACTGAAGCTTTCTTT.

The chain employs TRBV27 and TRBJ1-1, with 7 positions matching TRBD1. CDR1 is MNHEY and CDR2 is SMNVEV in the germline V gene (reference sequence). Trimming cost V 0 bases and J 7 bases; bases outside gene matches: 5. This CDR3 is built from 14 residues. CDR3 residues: CASSLSSGTDEAFF. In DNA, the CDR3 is TGTGCCAGCAGTTTATCCTCAGGGACAGATGAAGCTTTCTTT.

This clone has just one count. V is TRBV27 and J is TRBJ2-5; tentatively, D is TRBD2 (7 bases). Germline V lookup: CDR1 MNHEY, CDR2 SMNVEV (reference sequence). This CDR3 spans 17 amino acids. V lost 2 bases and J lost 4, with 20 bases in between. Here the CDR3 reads CASSLRWSGAGAETQYF. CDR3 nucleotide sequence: TGTGCCAGCAGTTTACGGTGGTCCGGGGCGGGGGCAGAGACCCAGTACTTC.